Listed below are T cell receptor beta chains from one sample, sequenced in a study of graft-versus-host responses after intestinal transplantation. Libraries were prepared by immunoSEQ multiplex PCR; TCRdb keeps only in-frame clonotypes and omits some of them. The sample lists about 110,000 clones; roughly nine tenths were seen once. What these receptors recognize is not known. The sample was unstimulated CD4+ T cells sorted from spleen or lymph node cells, taken before transplant. These receptors were collected from a human donor who was the organ donor for an intestinal transplant. Each CDR3 is given with its conserved first and last residue. A D gene is named only where the DNA matches it firmly. Rows may omit the clone size; those that give it use once, few, many or a size class.

D,J,V,size,DNA,CDR3
TRBD1,TRBJ2-4,TRBV6-5,once,TGTGCCAGCAGCCGAGGGGGCGCCGACATTCAGTACTTC,CASSRGGADIQYF
NA,TRBJ1-2,TRBV5-1,once,TGCGCCAGCAGCAAGATTTACCCCGACAGTCTACTCTATGGCTACACCTTC,CASSKIYPDSLLYGYTF
TRBD2,TRBJ2-2,TRBV4-2,NA,TGTGCCAGCAGCCAAGACCCCCAAGTAGCGGGAGAGTCCGGGGAGCTGTTTTTT,CASSQDPQVAGESGELFF
TRBD1,TRBJ1-1,TRBV6-1,NA,TGTGCCAGCAGTGGCCCGGGACAGGTCACTGAAGCTTTCTTT,CASSGPGQVTEAFF
TRBD1,TRBJ2-2,TRBV7-6,NA,TGTGCCAGCAGCTTAACCACAGGGGGCGCAACCGGGGAGCTGTTTTTT,CASSLTTGGATGELFF
NA,TRBJ2-7,TRBV5-1,few,TGCGCCAGCAGCTTGGACAGTACCTACGAGCAGTACTTC,CASSLDSTYEQYF
NA,TRBJ2-7,TRBV7-2,NA,TGTGCCAGCAGCTTTAGGGGGGCTGGGAAGGCTCAAACCTACGAGCAGTACTTC,CASSFRGAGKAQTYEQYF
TRBD1,TRBJ1-5,TRBV6-5,NA,TGTGCCAGCAGCCGACAGGGTTCCTCAGGGCCCCAGCATTTT,CASSRQGSSGPQHF
TRBD1,TRBJ2-3,TRBV7-6,NA,TGTGCCAGCAGCTTATGGACAGGGGGACGGCACACAGATACGCAGTATTTT,CASSLWTGGRHTDTQYF
TRBD1,TRBJ2-3,TRBV19,NA,TGTGCCAGTAGTATAGCATCCGGGACAGGACACACAGATACGCAGTATTTT,CASSIASGTGHTDTQYF
NA,TRBJ2-1,TRBV4-2,NA,TGTGCCAGCAGCCAAGGAGACGGAGGACGTAGTGAGCAGTTCTTC,CASSQGDGGRSEQFF
NA,TRBJ2-5,TRBV4-3,NA,TGCGCCAGCAGCCAAGATATGGGCCCGCAAGAGACCCAGTACTTC,CASSQDMGPQETQYF
TRBD1,TRBJ1-2,TRBV28,NA,TGTGCCAGCTCAATCCAGGGGGCGGCCTATGGCTACACCTTC,CASSIQGAAYGYTF
TRBD1,TRBJ2-3,TRBV5-4,once,TGTGCCAGCAGCTTCCAGGGGGCCGACACAGATACGCAGTATTTT,CASSFQGADTDTQYF
NA,TRBJ2-2,TRBV11-2,once,TGTGCCAGCAGCTTAGTTAGCCGAAACACCGGGGAGCTGTTTTTT,CASSLVSRNTGELFF
NA,TRBJ2-2,TRBV7-9,NA,TGTGCCAGCAGCCTTGGAGACACCGGGGAGCTGTTTTTT,CASSLGDTGELFF
NA,TRBJ1-5,TRBV28,NA,TGTGCCAGTAAAAGTTCCGCAATCCTCAATCAGCCCCAGCATTTT,CASKSSAILNQPQHF
NA,TRBJ2-4,TRBV28,NA,NA,CASSLWGVGIGYF
TRBD1,TRBJ1-1,TRBV30,NA,TGTGCCTGGCGCCCTGGAGGGGGCGCCGACACTGAAGCTTTCTTT,CAWRPGGGADTEAFF
TRBD1,TRBJ1-1,TRBV28,NA,TGTGCCAGCAGTTCCGGGACAGGGTTAGACACTGAAGCTTTCTTT,CASSSGTGLDTEAFF
NA,TRBJ2-3,TRBV12-5,NA,TGTGCTAGTGGTTTGGCCTACAGGGTGGGGAGCACAGATACGCAGTATTTT,CASGLAYRVGSTDTQYF
NA,TRBJ2-3,TRBV6-1,NA,TGTGCCAGCAGTGAAGCAAGGGCCTACACAGATACGCAGTATTTT,CASSEARAYTDTQYF
NA,TRBJ1-2,TRBV18,NA,TGTGCCAGCTCACCCTCTCCGGGGCCGGATAACTATGGCTACACCTTC,CASSPSPGPDNYGYTF
NA,TRBJ2-7,TRBV19,NA,TGTGCCAGTAGTATCCGGGACCACTACTCTCCCTACGAGCAGTACTTC,CASSIRDHYSPYEQYF
NA,TRBJ2-7,TRBV11-2,NA,TGTGCCAGCAGCCCGCTACTAGTTGTAGTCCACGAGCAGTACTTC,CASSPLLVVVHEQYF
TRBD1,TRBJ2-3,TRBV29-1,once,TGCAGCGTTGGCGACAGGGGCGGTGTCGGCACAGATACGCAGTATTTT,CSVGDRGGVGTDTQYF
TRBD1,TRBJ2-7,TRBV11-1,NA,TGTGCCAGCAGCTTAACGACGGACAGGGGGAGAGAGCAGTACTTC,CASSLTTDRGREQYF
TRBD2,TRBJ2-1,TRBV5-1,NA,TGCGCCAGCAGGGGGCTAGCGGGCAACAATGAGCAGTTCTTC,CASRGLAGNNEQFF
TRBD1,TRBJ2-7,TRBV7-7,once,TGTGCTAGCAGCACCGGGACAGGTGGCAGCTACGAGCAGTACTTC,CASSTGTGGSYEQYF
NA,TRBJ2-3,TRBV11-2,NA,TGTGCCAGCAGCTTAGAGGACGGGAGTACAGATACGCAGTATTTT,CASSLEDGSTDTQYF
NA,TRBJ2-6,TRBV2,NA,TGTGCCAGCAGTTGGGCAGGAAGCTCTGGGGCCAACGTCCTGACTTTC,CASSWAGSSGANVLTF
TRBD2,TRBJ2-3,TRBV7-6,NA,TGTGCCACCCAGGGACTAGCGGGAGGGACAGATACGCAGTATTTT,CATQGLAGGTDTQYF
NA,TRBJ2-1,TRBV11-2,NA,TGTGCCAGCAGCTTAGGTCGGGGGAGCTCCTACAATGAGCAGTTCTTC,CASSLGRGSSYNEQFF
TRBD1,TRBJ1-1,TRBV27,once,TGTGCCAGCAGTGCTAGGGACAGGGGGGCTGAAGCTTTCTTT,CASSARDRGAEAFF
TRBD1,TRBJ1-2,TRBV6-5,once,TGTGCCAGCAGTAAACGACCGGGACAGGGGGGCTACACCTTC,CASSKRPGQGGYTF
NA,TRBJ2-5,TRBV12-2,once,TGTGCAAGTCGCTTGGGGACGAGGGACTCTCAAGAGACCCAGTACTTC,CASRLGTRDSQETQYF
NA,TRBJ1-1,TRBV18,NA,TGTGCCAGCTCACCAGGGGGGCTGAACACTGAAGCTTTCTTT,CASSPGGLNTEAFF
TRBD2,TRBJ2-3,TRBV6-1,NA,TGTGCCAGCAGTGCCGCGACTAGCGGGTACACAGATACGCAGTATTTT,CASSAATSGYTDTQYF
NA,TRBJ2-7,TRBV5-1,NA,TGCGCCAGCAGCCCTCAGGGGGGCTCGTTCGGCGAGCAGTACTTC,CASSPQGGSFGEQYF
TRBD2,TRBJ2-1,TRBV6-5,NA,TGTGCCACATGGACTAGCGGGAGTAGGAATGAGCAGTTCTTC,CATWTSGSRNEQFF
TRBD1,TRBJ2-7,TRBV6-1,NA,TGTGCCAGCAGCCAAGGACAGGGGAGTCAGGAGCAGTACTTC,CASSQGQGSQEQYF
TRBD2,TRBJ2-3,TRBV9,once,TGTGCCAGCAGCACGACTAGCGGGAGGGCCTTCGCAGATACGCAGTATTTT,CASSTTSGRAFADTQYF